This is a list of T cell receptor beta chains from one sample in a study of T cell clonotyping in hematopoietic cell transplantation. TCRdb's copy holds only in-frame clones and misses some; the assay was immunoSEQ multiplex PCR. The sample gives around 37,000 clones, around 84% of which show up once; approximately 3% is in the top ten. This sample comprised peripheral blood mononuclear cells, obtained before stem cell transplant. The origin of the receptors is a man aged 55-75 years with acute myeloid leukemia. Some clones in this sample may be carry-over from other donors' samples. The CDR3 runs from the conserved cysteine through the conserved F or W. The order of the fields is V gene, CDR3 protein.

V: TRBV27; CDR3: CASSYRANTEAFF
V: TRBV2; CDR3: CASGKSGQGAWEQYF
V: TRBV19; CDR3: CASSLTSGGQDTQYF
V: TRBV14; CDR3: CASSQDRTSGGRSTDTQYF
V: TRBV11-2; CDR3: CASSLAPRADTQYF
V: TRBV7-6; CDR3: CASSATSPSGQGKGTNYGYTF
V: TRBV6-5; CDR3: CASRTDKGYGYTF
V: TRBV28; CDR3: CASSYPGQRYSPLHF
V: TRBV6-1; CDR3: CASLRDRVETYEQYF
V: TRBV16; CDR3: CASSPTTASGVTDTQYF
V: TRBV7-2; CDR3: CASSLGGPQNQPQHF
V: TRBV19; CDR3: CASSPIRGLWEETQYF
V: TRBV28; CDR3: CATTGTGLTMNTEAFF
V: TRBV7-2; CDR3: CASSPYRGVTNYGYTF
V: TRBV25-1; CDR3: CASSGTRTDQPQHF
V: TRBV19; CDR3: CASTSVSYEQYF
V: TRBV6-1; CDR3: CASSGQQGWSTEAFF
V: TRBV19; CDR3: CASSNANYGYTF
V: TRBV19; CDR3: CASSITGGSGRDTEAFF
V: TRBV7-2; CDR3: CASSGARIADTQYF
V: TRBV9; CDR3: CASSVGRGAEETQYF
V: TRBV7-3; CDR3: CASSLFPGRTYEQYF
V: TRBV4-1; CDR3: CASSQDRREQYF
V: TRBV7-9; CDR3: CASSLDGSQGTQYF
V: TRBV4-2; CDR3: CASSQEETQYF
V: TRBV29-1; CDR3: CSASTGAGNQPQHF
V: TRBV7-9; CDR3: CASSPSRATNEKLFF
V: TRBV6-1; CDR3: CASNLPTGGGYGYTF
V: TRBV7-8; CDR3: CASNPQGGFYEQYF
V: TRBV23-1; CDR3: CASSRETGHHYNEQFF
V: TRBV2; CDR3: CASRVLGPQPQHF
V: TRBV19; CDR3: CASSIVALGDEQYF
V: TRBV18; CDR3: CASSPNPGQNTGELFF
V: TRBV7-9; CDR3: CASSLARTGVEQYF
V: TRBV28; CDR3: CATEQGLDKNIQYF
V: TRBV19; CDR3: CASSIALDSGNTIYF
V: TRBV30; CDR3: CAWSPYLGTNQPQHF
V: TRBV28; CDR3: CAGQQGDPGNTIYF
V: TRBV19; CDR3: CASSIDEGPGGYTF
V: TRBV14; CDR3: CASSPQGLGGYTF
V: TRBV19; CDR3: CASSITTGTVNTEAFF
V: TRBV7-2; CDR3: CASSPQRGNQETQYF
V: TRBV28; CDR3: CASSLFPVSNYGYTF
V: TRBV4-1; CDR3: CASSQEFSGGGNQPQHF
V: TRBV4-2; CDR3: CASSPGTSGVTDTQYF
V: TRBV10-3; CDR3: CAISGLGWPGNTEAFF
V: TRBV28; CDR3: CASRPAGTETQYF
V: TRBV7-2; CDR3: CASSGSDTQYF
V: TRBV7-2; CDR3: CASSPLRGMNTEAFF
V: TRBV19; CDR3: CASSRRRDPSYEQYF
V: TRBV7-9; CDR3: CASSLDRFTEAFF
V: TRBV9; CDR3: CASSERDSKGAFF
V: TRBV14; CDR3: CASSLGTGGAYEQYF
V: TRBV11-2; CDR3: CASSQTSPDTQYF
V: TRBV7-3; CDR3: CASSPGAGEENQYF
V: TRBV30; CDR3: CAWTAGVDPQETQYF